Detailed here is one T cell receptor beta chain. Its antigen is undetermined. The study ran its PCR with 60 Vbeta and 13 Jbeta primers. Repertoires were generated with immunoSEQ multiplex PCR, while TCRdb's copy carries only in-frame clones and drops some. The data hold around 70,000 clones, with 55% to 65% observed a single time. Germline CDR1 is SGHNT and CDR2 is YYREEE (reference sequence). CDR3 length equals 14 residues. V lost 0 bases to trimming and J lost 1 base, with 7 bases between them. This sample was included in a study of cytomegalovirus exposure and HLA in healthy donors. Study observations and caveats: Relative to equally common others, HLA-associated TCR beta chains showed greater clonal expansion in a later analysis. The classifier, whose performance was assessed in both the original and validation cohorts, reportedly diagnosed cytomegalovirus status with high specificity and sensitivity.

The clonotype originates from a man younger than 40 in good health and CMV-seronegative. The sample was PBMCs. This chain links TRBV5-4 with TRBJ2-5; perhaps TRBD1 as D (5 bases). The DNA for the CDR3 is TGTGCCAGCAGCTTGGGTCAGGGCCAAGAGACCCAGTACTTC. Translated: CASSLGQGQETQYF.